The present entry profiles one T cell receptor (beta chain) with its context. Its specificity is not known. Looked up from germline, CDR1 is SGHAT and CDR2 is FQNNGV. With 2 bases clipped from V and 7 bases from J, the junction kept 13 bases outside the gene matches. CDR3 length equals 18 residues. The source of the thymus tissue was resections taken during corrective heart surgery. This entry comes from a study of human thymus T cells. General study findings and limits: The authors found apparently biased V and J gene usage in thymic and blood repertoires.

Assay used: immunoSEQ multiplex PCR; TCRdb lists only in-frame clones, some missing. The table has tens of thousands of clones, 90% to 95% seen once. The specimen sequenced was thymus tissue. The genes are TRBV11-2 and TRBJ2-1, with 11 bases fitting TRBD2. This receptor was obtained from a girl under two years old with a congenital heart defect but otherwise immunologically healthy. CDR3 amino acids: CASSLSSSGRYGANEQFF. CDR3 coding DNA: TGTGCCAGCAGCTTAAGCTCTAGCGGGAGGTATGGAGCGAATGAGCAGTTCTTC.